This T cell receptor beta chain was found in a study of T cell responses to AZD1222 COVID-19 vaccine. Study as a whole: Combined were second doses at about 4 or about 12 weeks.

Looked up from germline, CDR1 is MNHEY and CDR2 is SVGAGI. V was pared by 6 bases and J by 4 bases, with 7 bases of the junction left unmatched. The length of the CDR3 is 14 residues. As for this clone: Antigen: not known.

Here immunoSEQ multiplex PCR was the method, and the copy in TCRdb shows in-frame clones only, minus some. The data contain a few hundred thousand clones, 93% of them seen just once; the ten biggest clones take up approximately 0.52%. General study points: Nearly half of spike-specific TCRs reportedly target unmutated variant regions.

The V call is TRBV6-5, the J call TRBJ2-5, with 8 bases lining up with TRBD1. The TCR comes from an adult in good health. The sequencing here drew on peripheral blood, taken on day 0 of AZD1222 vaccination. The CDR3 protein is CASRTTGGGETQYF. The DNA for the CDR3 is TGTGCCAGCAGAACCACAGGGGGAGGAGAGACCCAGTACTTC.